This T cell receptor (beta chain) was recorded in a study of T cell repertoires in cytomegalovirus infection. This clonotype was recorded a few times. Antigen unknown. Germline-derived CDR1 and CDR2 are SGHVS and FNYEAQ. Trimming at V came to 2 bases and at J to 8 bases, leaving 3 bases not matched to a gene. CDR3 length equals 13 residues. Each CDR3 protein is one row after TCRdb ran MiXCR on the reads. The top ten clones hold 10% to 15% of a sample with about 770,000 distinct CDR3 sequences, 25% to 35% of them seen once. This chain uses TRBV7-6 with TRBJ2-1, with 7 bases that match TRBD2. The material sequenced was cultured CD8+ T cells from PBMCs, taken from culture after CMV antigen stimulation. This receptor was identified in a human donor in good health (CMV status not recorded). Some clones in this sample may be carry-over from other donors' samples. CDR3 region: CASSLSAGDEQFF. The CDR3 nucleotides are TGTGCCAGCAGCTTATCCGCGGGGGATGAGCAGTTCTTC.